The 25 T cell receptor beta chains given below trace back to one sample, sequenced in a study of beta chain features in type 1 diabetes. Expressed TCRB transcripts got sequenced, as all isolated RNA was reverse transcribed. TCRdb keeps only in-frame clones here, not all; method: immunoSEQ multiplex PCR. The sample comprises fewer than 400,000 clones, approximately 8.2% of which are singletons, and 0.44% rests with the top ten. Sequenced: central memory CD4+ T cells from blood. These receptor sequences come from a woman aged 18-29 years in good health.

The chain's CDR3 is CASNPGLVRYNEQFF. CDR3 nucleotide sequence: TGTGCCAGCAACCCGGGACTAGTTCGGTACAATGAGCAGTTCTTC. This chain connects TRBV7-9 to TRBJ2-1; 8 nucleotides agree with TRBD2. The V gene's germline CDR1 is SEHNR and CDR2 FQNEAQ (reference sequence). V gave up 7 bases and J gave up 4 bases; unmatched junction bases: 9. The CDR3 covers 15 residues.

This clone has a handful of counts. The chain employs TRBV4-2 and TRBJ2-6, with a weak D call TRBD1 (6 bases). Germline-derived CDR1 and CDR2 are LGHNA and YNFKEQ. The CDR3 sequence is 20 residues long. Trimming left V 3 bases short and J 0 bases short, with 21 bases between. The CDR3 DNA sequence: TGTGCCAGCAGCCACCCCCCAGGGGCCAGGTCTCTCTCTGGGGCCAACGTCCTGACTTTC. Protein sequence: CASSHPPGARSLSGANVLTF.

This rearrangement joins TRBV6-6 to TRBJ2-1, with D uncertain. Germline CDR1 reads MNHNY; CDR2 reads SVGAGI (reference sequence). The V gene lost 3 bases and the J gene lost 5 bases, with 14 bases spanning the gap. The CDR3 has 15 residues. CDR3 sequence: CASSYLLPRDNEQFF. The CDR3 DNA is TGTGCCAGCAGTTATCTTCTGCCTCGTGACAATGAGCAGTTCTTC.

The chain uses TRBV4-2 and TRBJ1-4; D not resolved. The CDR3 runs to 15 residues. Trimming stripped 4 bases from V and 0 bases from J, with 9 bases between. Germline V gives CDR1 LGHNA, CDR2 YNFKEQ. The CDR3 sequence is CASSLGIATNEKLFF. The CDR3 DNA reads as TGTGCCAGCAGCCTCGGGATTGCAACTAATGAAAAACTGTTTTTT.

CDR3 loop: CASSPARARTGELFF. The CDR3 DNA sequence: TGTGCCAGCAGCCCCGCCCGGGCCAGGACCGGGGAGCTGTTTTTT. The chain combines TRBV7-2 with TRBJ2-2; D is ambiguous. V was shortened by 5 bases and J by 5 bases, with 15 bases between the two germline ends. The germline CDR1 and CDR2 sequences are SGHTA and FQGNSA. The CDR3 loop spans 15 amino acids.

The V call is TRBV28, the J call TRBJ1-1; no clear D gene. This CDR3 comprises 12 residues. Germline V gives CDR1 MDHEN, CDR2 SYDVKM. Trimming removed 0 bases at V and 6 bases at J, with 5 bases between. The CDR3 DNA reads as TGTGCCAGCAGTTTATGGGCAGCTGAAGCTTTCTTT. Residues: CASSLWAAEAFF.

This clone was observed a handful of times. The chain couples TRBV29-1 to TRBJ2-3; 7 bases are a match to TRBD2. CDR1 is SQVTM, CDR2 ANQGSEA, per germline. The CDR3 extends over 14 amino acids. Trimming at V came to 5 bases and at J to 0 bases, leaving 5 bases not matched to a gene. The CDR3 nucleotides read TGCAGCGTTAAGGGAGCGGGAAGCACAGATACGCAGTATTTT. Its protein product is CSVKGAGSTDTQYF.

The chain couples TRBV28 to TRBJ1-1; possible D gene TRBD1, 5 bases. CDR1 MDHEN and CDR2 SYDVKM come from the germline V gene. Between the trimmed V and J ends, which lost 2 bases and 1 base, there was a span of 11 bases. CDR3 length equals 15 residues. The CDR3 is CASSLPPQGNTEAFF. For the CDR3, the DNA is TGTGCCAGCAGTTTACCCCCTCAGGGGAACACTGAAGCTTTCTTT.

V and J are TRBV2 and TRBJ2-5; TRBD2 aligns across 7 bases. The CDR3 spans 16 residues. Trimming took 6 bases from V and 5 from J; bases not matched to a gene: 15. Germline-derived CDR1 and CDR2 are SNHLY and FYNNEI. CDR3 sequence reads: CASSPGTIGSSETQYF. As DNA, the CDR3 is TGTGCCAGCAGCCCTGGGACTATCGGGTCTTCCGAGACCCAGTACTTC.

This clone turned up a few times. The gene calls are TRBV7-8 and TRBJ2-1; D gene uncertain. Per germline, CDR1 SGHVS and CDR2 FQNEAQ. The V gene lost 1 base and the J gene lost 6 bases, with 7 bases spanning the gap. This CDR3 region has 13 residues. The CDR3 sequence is CASSLGRLNEQFF. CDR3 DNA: TGTGCCAGCAGCTTAGGGCGCCTCAATGAGCAGTTCTTC.

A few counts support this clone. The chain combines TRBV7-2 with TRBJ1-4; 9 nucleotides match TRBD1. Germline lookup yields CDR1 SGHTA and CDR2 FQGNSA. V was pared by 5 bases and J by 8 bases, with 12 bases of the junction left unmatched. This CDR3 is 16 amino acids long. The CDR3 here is CASSRWSGTGTEKLFF. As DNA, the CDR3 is TGTGCCAGCAGCCGTTGGTCCGGGACAGGGACCGAAAAACTGTTTTTT.

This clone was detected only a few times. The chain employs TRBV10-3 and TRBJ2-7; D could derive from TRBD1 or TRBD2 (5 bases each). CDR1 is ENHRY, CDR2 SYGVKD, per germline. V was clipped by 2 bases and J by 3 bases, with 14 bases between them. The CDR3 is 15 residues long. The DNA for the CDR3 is TGTGCCATCAGTGAGCCAGGGACCGTCGTCTACGAGCAGTACTTC. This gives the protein CAISEPGTVVYEQYF.

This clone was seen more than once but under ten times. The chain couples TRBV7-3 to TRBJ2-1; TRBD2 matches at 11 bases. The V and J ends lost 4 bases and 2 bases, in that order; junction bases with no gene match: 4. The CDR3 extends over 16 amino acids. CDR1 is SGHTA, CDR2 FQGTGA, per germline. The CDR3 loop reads CASSSYSGRAYNEQFF. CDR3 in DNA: TGTGCCAGCAGCTCTTATAGCGGGAGGGCCTACAATGAGCAGTTCTTC.

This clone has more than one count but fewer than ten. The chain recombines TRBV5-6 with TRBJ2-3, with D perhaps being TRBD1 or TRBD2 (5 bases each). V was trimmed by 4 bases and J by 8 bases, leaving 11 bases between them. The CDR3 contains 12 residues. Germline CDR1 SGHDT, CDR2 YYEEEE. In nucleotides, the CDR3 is TGTGCCAGCAGCCACGGGACGCGTACGCAGTATTTT. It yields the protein CASSHGTRTQYF.

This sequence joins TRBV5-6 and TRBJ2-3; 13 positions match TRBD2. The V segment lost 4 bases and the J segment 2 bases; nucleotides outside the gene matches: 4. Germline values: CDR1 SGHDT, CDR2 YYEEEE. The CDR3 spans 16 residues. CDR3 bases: TGTGCCAGCAGCCGACTAGCGGGAGGTCTCACAGATACGCAGTATTTT. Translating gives CASSRLAGGLTDTQYF.

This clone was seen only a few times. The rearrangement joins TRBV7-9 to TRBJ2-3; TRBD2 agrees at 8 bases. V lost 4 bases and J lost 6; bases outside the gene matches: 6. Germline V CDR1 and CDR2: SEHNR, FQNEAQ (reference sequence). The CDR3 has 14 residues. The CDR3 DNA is TGTGCCAGCAGCTCAATAGCGGGAACTGATACGCAGTATTTT. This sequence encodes CASSSIAGTDTQYF.

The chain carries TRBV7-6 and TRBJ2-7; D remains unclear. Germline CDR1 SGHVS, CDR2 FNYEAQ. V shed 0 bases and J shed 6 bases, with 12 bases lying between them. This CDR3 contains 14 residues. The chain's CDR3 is CASSLALVGAEQYF. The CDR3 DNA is TGTGCCAGCAGCTTAGCATTGGTCGGCGCCGAGCAGTACTTC.

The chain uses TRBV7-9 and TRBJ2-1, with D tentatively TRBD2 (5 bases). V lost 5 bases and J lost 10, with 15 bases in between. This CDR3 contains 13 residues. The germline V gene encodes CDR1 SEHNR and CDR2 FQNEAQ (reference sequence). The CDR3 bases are TGTGCCAGCAGCGGTGGACTGAGTAAAGAGCAGTTCTTC. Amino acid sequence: CASSGGLSKEQFF.

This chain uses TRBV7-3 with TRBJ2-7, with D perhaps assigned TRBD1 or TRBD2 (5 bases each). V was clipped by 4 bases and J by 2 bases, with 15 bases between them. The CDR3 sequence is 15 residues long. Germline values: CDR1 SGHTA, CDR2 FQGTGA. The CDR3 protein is CASSSTGTATYEQYF. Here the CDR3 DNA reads TGTGCCAGCAGCTCAACCGGGACGGCAACCTACGAGCAGTACTTC. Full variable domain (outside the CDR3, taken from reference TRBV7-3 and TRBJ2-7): GAGVSQTPSNKVTEKGKYVELRCDPISGHTALYWYRQSLGQGPEFLIYFQGTGAADDSGLPNDRFFAVRPEGSVSTLKIQRTERGDSAVYLCASSSTGTATYEQYFGPGTRLTVT.

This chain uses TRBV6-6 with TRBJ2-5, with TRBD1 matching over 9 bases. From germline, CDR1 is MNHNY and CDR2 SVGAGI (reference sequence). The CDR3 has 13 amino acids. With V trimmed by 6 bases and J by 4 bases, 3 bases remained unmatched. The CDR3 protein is CASSGQGRETQYF. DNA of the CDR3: TGTGCCAGCAGCGGACAGGGGCGAGAGACCCAGTACTTC.

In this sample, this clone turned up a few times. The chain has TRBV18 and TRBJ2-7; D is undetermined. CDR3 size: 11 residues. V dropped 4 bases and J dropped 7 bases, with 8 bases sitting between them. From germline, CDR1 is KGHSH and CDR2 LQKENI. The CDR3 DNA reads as TGTGCCAGCTCACGGTTGGAAGAGCAGTACTTC. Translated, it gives CASSRLEEQYF.

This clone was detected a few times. The CDR3 is CASSQPRTQGGEAFF. The CDR3 region has the DNA TGTGCCAGCAGTCAACCCCGGACGCAAGGGGGTGAAGCTTTCTTT. The chain joins TRBV28 to TRBJ1-1, with D possibly being TRBD1 (6 bases). The CDR3 sequence is 15 residues long. Looked up from germline, CDR1 is MDHEN and CDR2 is SYDVKM. V was clipped by 5 bases and J by 7 bases, with 20 bases between them.

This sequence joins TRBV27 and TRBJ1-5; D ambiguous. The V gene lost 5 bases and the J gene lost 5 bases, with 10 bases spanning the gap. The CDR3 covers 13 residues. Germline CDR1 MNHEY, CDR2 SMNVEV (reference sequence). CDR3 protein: CASSRTPDQPQHF. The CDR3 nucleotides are TGTGCCAGCAGTCGGACCCCCGATCAGCCCCAGCATTTT.

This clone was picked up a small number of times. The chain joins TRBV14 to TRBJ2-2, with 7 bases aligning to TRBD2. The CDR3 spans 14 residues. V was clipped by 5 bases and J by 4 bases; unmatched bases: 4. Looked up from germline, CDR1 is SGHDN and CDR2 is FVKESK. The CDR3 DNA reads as TGTGCCAGCAGCGCGGGACTATTCACCGGGGAGCTGTTTTTT. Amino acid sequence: CASSAGLFTGELFF.

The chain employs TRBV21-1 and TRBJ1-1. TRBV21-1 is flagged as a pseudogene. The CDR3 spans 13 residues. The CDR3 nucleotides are TGTGCCCTCCCGGGGGGGGTGAACACTGAAGCTTTCTTT. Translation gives CALPGGVNTEAFF.